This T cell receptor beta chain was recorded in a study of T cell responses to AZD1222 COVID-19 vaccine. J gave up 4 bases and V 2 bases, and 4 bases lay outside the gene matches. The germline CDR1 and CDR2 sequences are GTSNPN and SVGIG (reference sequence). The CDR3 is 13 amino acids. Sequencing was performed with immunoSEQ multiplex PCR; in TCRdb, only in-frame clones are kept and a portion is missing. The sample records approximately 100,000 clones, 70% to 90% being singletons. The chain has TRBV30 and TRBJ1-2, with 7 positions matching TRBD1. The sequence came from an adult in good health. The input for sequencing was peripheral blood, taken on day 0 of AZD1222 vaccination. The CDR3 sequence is CAWSPTGAYGYTF. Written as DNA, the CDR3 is TGTGCCTGGAGTCCCACAGGGGCCTATGGCTACACCTTC.